This T cell receptor (beta chain) was identified during a study of blood T cells in healthy people across ages. Turning to the study itself: Template switching recovered approximately one barcoded beta molecule for every two T cells.

Germline V gives CDR1 SNHLY, CDR2 FYNNEI. Trimming at V came to 2 bases and at J to 9 bases, leaving 7 bases not matched to a gene. This CDR3 has 15 amino acids. This clonotype was counted many times. The antigen remains unidentified. Notes on the study in general: Since the PBMCs were unsorted, naive and antigen-experienced cells could not be conclusively compared. More naive CD4+ cells and higher diversity were found in long-lived than in aged donors. The recorded TCR beta diversity per million T cells decreased in a roughly linear manner with age.

Then a second PCR, running about 7 to 11 cycles, was carried out with a sample-barcoded 5' primer and a J-beta primer mix. TCRdb re-analysed the 5' RACE reads in MiXCR, keeping a single row per CDR3 protein. The sample lists 730,000 or so distinct CDR3 sequences; roughly 43% were seen once. The rearrangement joins TRBV2 to TRBJ2-1, with 10 positions matching TRBD2. The TCR was taken from an elderly man in good health. Sequenced input: blood. The CDR3 DNA is TGTGCCAGCAGTGAATCAGCGGGAGGGCCTCGTGAGCAGTTCTTC. Amino acids: CASSESAGGPREQFF.